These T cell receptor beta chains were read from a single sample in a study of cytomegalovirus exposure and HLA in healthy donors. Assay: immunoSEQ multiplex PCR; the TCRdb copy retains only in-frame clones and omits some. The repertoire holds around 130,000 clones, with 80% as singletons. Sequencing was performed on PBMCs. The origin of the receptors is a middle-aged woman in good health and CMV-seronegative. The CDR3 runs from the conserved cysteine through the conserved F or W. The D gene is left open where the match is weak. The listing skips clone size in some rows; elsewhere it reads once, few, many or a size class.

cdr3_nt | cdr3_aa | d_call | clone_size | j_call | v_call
TGTGCCAGCAGCGCCGATTGGACTAGCGGGGACAATGAGCAGTTCTTC | CASSADWTSGDNEQFF | TRBD2 | once | TRBJ2-1 | TRBV9
TGTGCCAGCTCAGGCCCTGAACTAGACTATGGCTACACCTTC | CASSGPELDYGYTF | . | . | TRBJ1-2 | TRBV18
TGTGCCAGCAGCCTATTGACTAGCGGGAGCTACGAGCAGTACTTC | CASSLLTSGSYEQYF | TRBD2 | . | TRBJ2-7 | TRBV7-8
TGTGCCAGCAGCGAGGGGTTACCGGGACTAGCGGACTACGAGCAGTACTTC | CASSEGLPGLADYEQYF | TRBD2 | . | TRBJ2-7 | TRBV5-5
TGTGCCAGCAGCCTATGGGTTACAGGGGGAGACACTGAAGCTTTCTTT | CASSLWVTGGDTEAFF | TRBD1 | . | TRBJ1-1 | TRBV4-2
TGCGCCAGCAGTCCACAGGGGGCTGAGCAGTACTTC | CASSPQGAEQYF | TRBD1 | once | TRBJ2-7 | TRBV5-1
TGCGCCAGCAGCGTACTAGCGGGAGTCGAGGATGAGCAGTTCTTC | CASSVLAGVEDEQFF | TRBD2 | few | TRBJ2-1 | TRBV5-1
TGCAGTGCTAGCAGGGACACTGAAGCTTTCTTT | CSASRDTEAFF | . | . | TRBJ1-1 | TRBV20-1
TGTGCCAGCAGCCGCCAGGGGGTCTATGGCTACACCTTC | CASSRQGVYGYTF | TRBD1 | . | TRBJ1-2 | TRBV7-2
TGTGCCAGCAGCTCACAGGGGTCAGCTAACTATGGCTACACCTTC | CASSSQGSANYGYTF | TRBD1 | few | TRBJ1-2 | TRBV9
TGCGCCAGCAGCCAAGATTGGGGACAGGGCTACGAGCAGTACTTC | CASSQDWGQGYEQYF | TRBD1 | once | TRBJ2-7 | TRBV4-3
TGTGCCATCAATCCGGGACTGTCCTACGAGCAGTACTTC | CAINPGLSYEQYF | . | . | TRBJ2-7 | TRBV10-3
TGTGCCAGTACCATAAGACAGAATTCACCCCTCCACTTT | CASTIRQNSPLHF | . | once | TRBJ1-6 | TRBV19
TGCGCCAGCAGCCAAGACACTAGCGGGAGAGGAACAGATACGCAGTATTTT | CASSQDTSGRGTDTQYF | TRBD2 | . | TRBJ2-3 | TRBV4-1
TGTGCCAGCAGCTTAGTCCCCCAGAAAGACTATGGCTACACCTTC | CASSLVPQKDYGYTF | . | few | TRBJ1-2 | TRBV7-6
TGCGCCAGCAGCTTACGCACGGGACAGGGCCGAATGGGGTATGGCTACACCTTC | CASSLRTGQGRMGYGYTF | TRBD1 | . | TRBJ1-2 | TRBV5-1
TGTGCCAGCAGTGAAGTACCCCCATCTACCGGTTCACCCCTCCACTTT | CASSEVPPSTGSPLHF | . | . | TRBJ1-6 | TRBV6-1
TGTGCCAGCAGCTTCACTAGCGGGAGATACGAGCAGTACTTC | CASSFTSGRYEQYF | TRBD2 | . | TRBJ2-7 | TRBV7-2